Sequencing of this TCR beta chain was carried out in a study of blood T cells in healthy people across ages. The V and J ends lost 0 bases and 2 bases respectively, with 13 bases between them. This CDR3 comprises 16 residues. CDR1 MNHEY and CDR2 SMNVEV come from the germline V gene (reference sequence). A second PCR, run for about 7 to 12 cycles, used a sample-barcoded 5' primer plus a J-beta primer mix. One entry per CDR3 protein results from TCRdb running MiXCR on the 5' RACE reads. The sample lists fewer than 700,000 distinct CDR3 sequences, around two fifths occurring once. The study, taken as a whole, reports: TCR beta diversity was tightly associated with the proportion of naive T cells.

Notes on this clonotype: The antigen is unknown.

Each donor gave approximately 9.7 milliliters of peripheral blood. Samples had at least 7 million PBMCs isolated from them. This TCR was recovered from a man older than 75 in good health. Sequencing input: blood. The chain joins TRBV27 to TRBJ1-2, with unresolved D. The CDR3 DNA is TGTGCCAGCAGTTTATCCCGGCCTCGCCCCAACTATGGCTACACCTTC. Its protein product is CASSLSRPRPNYGYTF.